This T cell receptor beta chain originates from a study of blood T cells in healthy people across ages. Study-level information: Capture via template switching afforded approximately one barcoded beta molecule per two T cells.

To note about this clonotype: What it binds is not known.

Study findings and constraints: Per-million-T-cell TCR beta diversity fell roughly linearly with age.

Primers used in a second PCR of roughly 6 to 12 cycles were a sample-barcoded 5' primer and a J-beta primer mix. All samples yielded 2.5 million or more CDR3-containing paired-end reads. TCRdb independently ran MiXCR on the 5' RACE reads; one entry per CDR3 protein. The sample includes 920,000 or so distinct CDR3 sequences, 45% of them seen just once. Germline lookup yields CDR1 DFQATT and CDR2 SNEGSKA (reference sequence). This CDR3 contains 14 residues. Trimming removed 5 bases at V and 0 bases at J, with 12 bases between. The source material was blood. The source of this sequence is a woman in her fifties or sixties in good health. The genes are TRBV20-1 and TRBJ2-3; no clear D. The CDR3 bases are TGCAGTGCTCCCCCCCTGACAAGCACAGATACGCAGTATTTT. It encodes CSAPPLTSTDTQYF.